This TCR beta chain was captured in a study of shared clonotypes between healthy human individuals. Trimming cost V 4 bases and J 4 bases; bases outside gene matches: 7. The CDR3 runs to 15 residues. Germline loops: CDR1 SEHNR, CDR2 FQNEAQ (reference sequence). A word on this clone: The target antigen is unknown.

Sequencing used immunoSEQ multiplex PCR; TCRdb keeps in-frame clones, though not all of them. The table has 1.5 million to 2.5 million clones, approximately 94% seen once. Overall study results and limits: The generation probabilities recorded for non-shared clonotypes fell below those of clonotypes shared by all four donors.

Naive CD8 cells lacked CD45RO and underwent positive selection for CCR7, leaving out terminally differentiated effector memory CD45RA+ cells. The chain recombines TRBV7-9 with TRBJ2-7, with TRBD1 matching 10 bases. Material for sequencing was naive CD8+ T cells sorted from blood. This TCR was recovered from a man aged 18 to 29 in good health. CDR3 DNA sequence: TGTGCCAGCAGCTCTTGGGACAGGGGCGAATACGAGCAGTACTTC. Amino acid sequence: CASSSWDRGEYEQYF.